The 32 T cell receptor beta chains below all came from one sample that was sequenced in a study of blood T cells in healthy people across ages. PCR was performed a second time for about 7 to 11 cycles using a sample-barcoded 5' primer and a J-beta primer mix. TCRdb processed the 5' RACE reads anew with MiXCR; each CDR3 protein has one entry. The sample consists of fewer than 700,000 distinct CDR3 sequences, roughly two fifths of them appearing once. Sequencing was performed on blood. These receptors were obtained from an elderly man in good health.

The CDR3 sequence: CASSYPREGRGLSSYNSPLHF. The CDR3 region has the DNA TGTGCCAGCAGTTACCCACGAGAGGGCAGGGGGCTCAGCTCCTATAATTCACCCCTCCACTTT. The gene calls are TRBV6-5 and TRBJ1-6; 8 bases line up with TRBD1. The CDR3 spans 21 residues. V dropped 2 bases and J dropped 0; count of bases not matched to a gene: 15. Germline values: CDR1 MNHEY, CDR2 SVGAGI.

The rearrangement links TRBV6-2 or TRBV6-3 to TRBJ1-4; D unclear. The CDR3 is made up of 11 amino acids. The germline V gene encodes CDR1 MNHEY and CDR2 SVGEGT. V lost 4 bases and J 8 bases, leaving 5 bases between the germline ends. The CDR3 bases are TGTGCCAGCAGTTTCACGGAAAAACTGTTTTTT. Translated, it gives CASSFTEKLFF.

This chain connects TRBV6-6 to TRBJ2-3; D possibly matches TRBD1 or TRBD2 (6 bases each). The CDR3 is 15 residues long. Germline assignment: CDR1 MNHNY and CDR2 SVGAGI (reference sequence). Between the trimmed V and J ends, which lost 6 bases and 3 bases, there was a span of 16 bases. For the CDR3, the DNA is TGTGCCAGCAGGAGACCCGGGGGCTTAACAGATACGCAGTATTTT. It yields the protein CASRRPGGLTDTQYF.

In this sample, this clonotype turned up once. The genes are TRBV11-2 and TRBJ1-2, with D uncertain. Trimming shortened V by 1 base and J by 3 bases, and 12 bases separated the two germline ends. This CDR3 contains 15 residues. Germline loops: CDR1 SGHAT, CDR2 FQNNGV. CDR3 loop: CASSLVTTKYYGYTF. The CDR3 bases are TGTGCCAGCAGCTTAGTCACCACGAAATACTATGGCTACACCTTC.

This chain links TRBV25-1 with TRBJ2-5; no definite D call. V was cut by 2 bases and J by 0 bases, with 10 bases left in between. There are 15 residues in the CDR3. Germline CDR1 and CDR2: MGHDK and SYGVNS. CDR3 DNA: TGTGCCAGCAGTGAACCGTCGCCGTACCAAGAGACCCAGTACTTC. Protein sequence: CASSEPSPYQETQYF.

A word on this clonotype: A junction boundary mismatches the germline segment, possibly from a read error. This chain connects TRBV7-2 to TRBJ1-2; D unresolved. Germline V gene lookup returns CDR1 SGHTA and CDR2 FQGNSA. The CDR3 covers 15 residues. CDR3 region: CACSLEYIPNYGYTF. CDR3 DNA sequence: TGTGCCTGCAGCTTAGAGTATATCCCTAACTATGGCTACACCTTC.

The J gene is TRBJ2-3, the V gene TRBV11-2, with D unresolved. The CDR3 totals 14 residues. Trimming removed 1 base from V and 2 bases from J, with 7 bases in between. Germline loops: CDR1 SGHAT, CDR2 FQNNGV. CDR3 sequence: CASSLVRFTDTQYF. CDR3 in DNA: TGTGCCAGCAGCTTAGTGAGGTTCACAGATACGCAGTATTTT. The full variable domain, its missing parts supplied by reference TRBV11-2 and TRBJ2-3, is EAGVAQSPRYKIIEKRQSVAFWCNPISGHATLYWYQQILGQGPKLLIQFQNNGVVDDSQLPKDRFSAERLKGVDSTLKIQPAKLEDSAVYLCASSLVRFTDTQYFGPGTRLTVL.

The rearrangement links TRBV10-3 to TRBJ2-7; D is perhaps TRBD2 (5 bases). This CDR3 contains 13 residues. The ends were cut back, 2 bases at V and 5 bases at J, with 10 bases in the middle. Germline CDR1 reads ENHRY; CDR2 reads SYGVKD. This CDR3 reads CAISEAASHEQYF. The CDR3 DNA reads TGTGCCATCAGTGAGGCCGCTAGCCACGAGCAGTACTTC.

The rearrangement joins TRBV6-6 to TRBJ2-3; possible D gene TRBD2, 5 bases. Germline loops: CDR1 MNHNY, CDR2 SVGAGI (reference sequence). Trimming stripped 6 bases from V and 2 bases from J, with 9 bases between. This CDR3 is 13 amino acids long. The CDR3 sequence: CASRSRDTDTQYF. In DNA, the CDR3 is TGTGCCAGCAGATCCCGGGACACAGATACGCAGTATTTT.

DNA for the CDR3: TGCGCCAGCAGCGGACAGCGGGCCACCGGGGAGCTGTTTTTT. Translating it yields CASSGQRATGELFF. The rearrangement joins TRBV10-1 to TRBJ2-2, with D perhaps being TRBD1 or TRBD2 (6 bases each). V was pared by 6 bases and J by 4 bases, with 12 bases between. Germline CDR1 reads WNHNN; CDR2 reads SYGVQD (reference sequence). The CDR3 consists of 14 residues.

This clonotype was picked up many times. The V and J genes are TRBV6-2 or TRBV6-3 and TRBJ2-5; 9 positions match TRBD1. The CDR3 is made up of 14 amino acids. V lost 3 bases, J lost 6 bases, and 5 bases stayed unmatched. Germline lookup yields CDR1 MNHEY and CDR2 SVGEGT. CDR3 sequence reads: CASSYRDRDKTQYF. CDR3 coding DNA: TGTGCCAGCAGTTATCGGGACAGGGACAAGACCCAGTACTTC.

This clonotype came up many times. The genes are TRBV9 and TRBJ2-1, with 8 bases identical to TRBD2. The V and J ends lost 6 bases and 4 bases, in that order; junction bases with no gene match: 9. The germline V gene encodes CDR1 SGDLS and CDR2 YYNGEE. This CDR3 is built from 15 residues. DNA for the CDR3: TGTGCCAGCAACAGAGCGGGGGACCTTTACAATGAGCAGTTCTTC. Amino acids: CASNRAGDLYNEQFF.

This clonotype came up once. The CDR3 sequence is CSASSPGPSYEQYF. The CDR3 bases are TGCAGTGCGTCTTCTCCGGGACCATCCTACGAGCAGTACTTC. The rearrangement uses TRBV20-1 and TRBJ2-7; perhaps D is TRBD1 or TRBD2 (5 bases each). V shed 6 bases and J shed 1 base, with 16 bases lying between them. Germline-derived CDR1 and CDR2 are DFQATT and SNEGSKA (reference sequence). The CDR3 consists of 14 residues.

Only a few counts were recorded for this clonotype. This sequence joins TRBV2 and TRBJ2-3; D is unresolved. The CDR3 runs 13 residues. V shed 8 bases and J shed 0 bases, with 9 bases lying between them. The germline CDR1 and CDR2 sequences are SNHLY and FYNNEI. For the CDR3, the DNA is TGTGCCAGCCAGCCTCCTAGCACAGATACGCAGTATTTT. Protein sequence: CASQPPSTDTQYF.

In its sample, this clonotype was seen a few times. This chain links TRBV4-2 with TRBJ1-3; no clear D. Germline V gene sequence: CDR1 LGHNA, CDR2 YNFKEQ. This CDR3 has 17 amino acids. Trimming took off 4 bases at V and 2 bases at J, with 18 bases between the two ends. CDR3 sequence (DNA): TGTGCCAGCAGCCCCTCTTTGACGGACGGGACTGGAAACACCATATATTTT. Amino acids: CASSPSLTDGTGNTIYF.

Turning to this clonotype: One end of the junction fails to match germline, which may point to a read error. The V call is TRBV7-2, the J call TRBJ2-5; 12 positions agree with TRBD2. Germline CDR1 SGHTA, CDR2 FQGNSA. This CDR3 contains 15 residues. The CDR3 is CASGLEPSGGGKQYF. The CDR3 coding sequence is TGTGCCAGCGGCTTAGAACCTAGCGGGGGGGGAAAGCAGTACTTC.

This clonotype appeared a single time. The chain recombines TRBV10-1 with TRBJ2-2; the D gene is possibly TRBD1 (5 bases). The CDR3 has 15 residues. CDR1 WNHNN and CDR2 SYGVQD come from the germline V gene (reference sequence). Trimming removed 0 bases from V and 5 bases from J, with 10 bases in between. CDR3 loop: CASSESKKGTGELFF. The CDR3 nucleotides read TGCGCCAGCAGTGAGTCAAAAAAGGGGACCGGGGAGCTGTTTTTT.

This clonotype has just a few counts. The gene calls are TRBV6-5 and TRBJ2-5, with 7 bases identical to TRBD1. Germline values: CDR1 MNHEY, CDR2 SVGAGI. The CDR3 runs to 13 residues. J gave up 5 bases and V 7 bases, and 7 bases lay outside the gene matches. The CDR3 is CASNRQGRETQYF. The CDR3 bases are TGTGCCAGCAACCGACAGGGTAGGGAGACCCAGTACTTC.

This clonotype was found a few times. This chain joins TRBV4-1 and TRBJ2-1; TRBD2 aligns across 8 bases. Germline CDR1 and CDR2: MGHRA and YSYEKL. The CDR3 length is 15 residues. J was trimmed by 10 bases and V by 1 base; bases with no gene match: 9. The DNA for the CDR3 is TGCGCCAGCAGCCAAGGGCGGGAGGCTAGTAAGGAGCAGTTCTTC. Translating it yields CASSQGREASKEQFF.

CDR3 protein: CSASLEMHSGANVLTF. CDR3 DNA sequence: TGCAGTGCTAGTTTGGAGATGCACTCTGGGGCCAACGTCCTGACTTTC. This sequence joins TRBV20-1 and TRBJ2-6; D is undetermined. Per the germline V gene, CDR1 is DFQATT and CDR2 is SNEGSKA (reference sequence). The ends were cut back, 3 bases at V and 0 bases at J, with 12 bases in the middle. There are 16 residues in the CDR3.

This clonotype occurred many times. A much larger clone differs by one base, so this may be a read error. The rearrangement joins TRBV10-3 to TRBJ2-7; no clear D. V was trimmed by 3 bases and J by 2 bases, leaving 11 bases between them. Germline loops: CDR1 ENHRY, CDR2 SYGVKD. The CDR3 contains 14 residues. This CDR3 is CAISEVGNTYEQYF. The DNA of the CDR3 is TGTGCCATCAGTGAAGTAGGGAATACCTACGAGCAGTACTTC.

This chain uses TRBV4-2 with TRBJ2-2; no firm D call. V was cut by 0 bases and J by 8 bases, with 10 bases left in between. Germline V gene lookup returns CDR1 LGHNA and CDR2 YNFKEQ. CDR3 length: 14 amino acids. In nucleotides, the CDR3 is TGTGCCAGCAGCCAAGATCTGGTGACAGGGGAGCTGTTTTTT. This translates into CASSQDLVTGELFF.

V usage is TRBV18 and J usage is TRBJ2-5; weak D call: TRBD1 (6 bases). The V gene's germline CDR1 is KGHSH and CDR2 LQKENI. CDR3 length: 15 residues. The germline V and J ends were trimmed by 6 bases and 2 bases, with 16 bases remaining between them. CDR3 sequence reads: CASSYRTDHQETQYF. DNA of the CDR3: TGTGCCAGCTCTTATCGGACAGATCATCAAGAGACCCAGTACTTC.

The V gene is TRBV4-3, the J gene TRBJ2-2; no firm D call. Deletions cut 4 bases from V and 1 base from J, with 13 bases between. Germline assignment: CDR1 LGHNA and CDR2 YSLEER. The CDR3 has 16 residues. The CDR3 loop reads CASSRTFRGNTGELFF. The CDR3 nucleotides read TGCGCCAGCAGCCGCACCTTCCGTGGGAACACCGGGGAGCTGTTTTTT.

V usage is TRBV6-5 and J usage is TRBJ1-1, with D possibly TRBD1 on 6 matching bases. The CDR3 extends over 16 amino acids. Germline CDR1 and CDR2: MNHEY and SVGAGI. Trimming pared 2 bases from V and 4 bases from J, leaving 17 bases between. The CDR3 loop is CASSYGRVVGGTEAFF. In nucleotides, the CDR3 is TGTGCCAGCAGTTACGGCAGGGTAGTAGGGGGCACTGAAGCTTTCTTT.

This clonotype showed up just a few times. The V and J genes are TRBV29-1 and TRBJ2-3; 12 bases align to TRBD2. Germline values: CDR1 SQVTM, CDR2 ANQGSEA. This CDR3 spans 18 amino acids. The V gene end was trimmed by 6 bases and the J gene end by 8 bases; junction bases not matched to a gene: 21. As DNA, the CDR3 is TGCAGCGTCCAGGGAGGGCTAGCGGGAGGGCTCTCCCTCCTTACGCAGTATTTT. As protein: CSVQGGLAGGLSLLTQYF.

This sequence joins TRBV3-1 and TRBJ2-7, with 8 bases matching TRBD2. This CDR3 is built from 15 residues. In germline, CDR1 is LGHDT, CDR2 YNNKEL (reference sequence). The trim removed 4 bases at V and 5 bases at J, leaving 10 bases unmatched. The CDR3 DNA is TGTGCCAGCAGCCCCCGCACCCAGCGGGGGAACGAGCAGTACTTC. Amino acids: CASSPRTQRGNEQYF.

The rearrangement joins TRBV7-6 to TRBJ2-2; perhaps D is TRBD1 or TRBD2 (5 bases each). CDR1 is SGHVS, CDR2 FNYEAQ, per germline. V lost 5 bases and J lost 6, with 16 bases in between. This CDR3 contains 15 residues. This chain's CDR3 is CASSPRAGRAGELFF. The CDR3 coding sequence is TGTGCCAGCAGCCCCCGGGCAGGGAGAGCCGGGGAGCTGTTTTTT.

The J gene is TRBJ2-2, the V gene TRBV7-2; the D gene is possibly TRBD2 (5 bases). From germline, CDR1 is SGHTA and CDR2 FQGNSA. The CDR3 is 17 residues long. Trimming pared 1 base from V and 1 base from J, leaving 13 bases between. CDR3 sequence: CASSLGFSAMNTGELFF. The CDR3 DNA is TGTGCCAGCAGCTTAGGGTTTAGCGCGATGAACACCGGGGAGCTGTTTTTT.

This clonotype appeared a single time. One end of the junction does not line up with germline, which may come from a read error. The rearrangement uses TRBV6-6 and TRBJ2-4; the match to TRBD1 covers 7 bases. Gene TRBJ2-7 matches the end of the DNA better, so the J call may be wrong. Germline CDR1 reads MNHNY; CDR2 reads SVGAGI (reference sequence). The CDR3 loop spans 15 amino acids. The CDR3, as DNA: TGTGCCAGCAGGGCCGGGACAGCCAGCTCCGACGAGCAGTACTTC. This gives the protein CASRAGTASSDEQYF.

V usage is TRBV7-2 and J usage is TRBJ2-7; 8 positions match TRBD1. J was trimmed by 2 bases and V by 2 bases; bases with no gene match: 5. The CDR3 is 15 amino acids. CDR1 and CDR2 from the germline V gene are SGHTA and FQGNSA. CDR3 loop: CASSLFVDRAYEQYF. CDR3 coding DNA: TGTGCCAGCAGCTTATTCGTGGACAGGGCCTACGAGCAGTACTTC.

This clonotype was counted only a few times. The chain employs TRBV25-1 and TRBJ2-5; 7 bases are a match to TRBD2. Germline-derived CDR1 and CDR2 are MGHDK and SYGVNS. J lost 2 bases, V lost 7 bases, and 10 bases had no gene match. The CDR3 extends over 15 amino acids. This chain's CDR3 is CASKSGTITQETQYF. CDR3 sequence (DNA): TGTGCCAGCAAAAGCGGGACTATCACTCAAGAGACCCAGTACTTC.